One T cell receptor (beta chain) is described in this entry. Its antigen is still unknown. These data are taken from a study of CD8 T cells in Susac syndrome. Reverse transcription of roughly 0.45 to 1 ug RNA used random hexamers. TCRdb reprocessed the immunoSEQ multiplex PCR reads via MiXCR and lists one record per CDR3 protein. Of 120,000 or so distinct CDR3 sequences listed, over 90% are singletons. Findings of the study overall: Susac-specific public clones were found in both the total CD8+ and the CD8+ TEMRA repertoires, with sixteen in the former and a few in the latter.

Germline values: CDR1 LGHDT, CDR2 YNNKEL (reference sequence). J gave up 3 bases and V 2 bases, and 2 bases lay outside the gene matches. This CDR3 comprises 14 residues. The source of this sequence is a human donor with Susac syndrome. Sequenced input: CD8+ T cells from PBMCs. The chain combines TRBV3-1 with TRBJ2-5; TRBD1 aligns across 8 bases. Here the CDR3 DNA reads TGTGCCAGCAGCCAACCAGGGGGCGAAGAGACCCAGTACTTC. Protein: CASSQPGGEETQYF.